The 25 T cell receptor beta chains reported below all come from one sample, sequenced in a study of radiation and T cells in renal cell carcinoma. Time point indicated: blood 4 weeks post-SBRT, at nephrectomy. The treatment is: 15 Gy SBRT to primary tumor, nephrectomy 4 weeks later. Clones were read by immunoSEQ multiplex PCR, and TCRdb kept only the in-frame ones, dropping some. The table records some 150,000 clones, less than 90% of them present only once. This sample comprised blood, obtained from a patient whose treatment included radiotherapy and nephrectomy. All receptors come from a woman aged 45-65 years with renal cell carcinoma.

This chain joins TRBV5-1 and TRBJ2-3; D gene ambiguous. CDR3 size: 13 residues. Germline CDR1 and CDR2: SGHRS and YFSETQ. V was shortened by 1 base and J by 2 bases, with 5 bases between the two germline ends. The CDR3 DNA is TGCGCCAGCAGCTTGCTGATCACAGATACGCAGTATTTT. It translates to CASSLLITDTQYF.

The V and J genes are TRBV10-3 and TRBJ2-1, with TRBD2 matching over 11 bases. With V trimmed by 11 bases and J by 2 bases, 5 bases remained unmatched. Per germline, CDR1 ENHRY and CDR2 SYGVKD. The CDR3 loop spans 14 amino acids. The CDR3, as DNA: TGTGCCGTCCAGACTAGCGGGACCTACAATGAGCAGTTCTTC. This sequence encodes CAVQTSGTYNEQFF.

The rearrangement links TRBV2 to TRBJ2-7; weak D call: TRBD2 (5 bases). This CDR3 is 11 amino acids long. Germline CDR1 and CDR2: SNHLY and FYNNEI. V lost 4 bases and J lost 7, with 8 bases in between. The CDR3 nucleotides are TGTGCCAGCAGTGCTAGCTGGGAGCAGTACTTC. Amino acids: CASSASWEQYF. The complete variable domain, with remaining parts taken from reference TRBV2 and TRBJ2-7, reads EPEVTQTPSHQVTQMGQEVILRCVPISNHLYFYWYRQILGQKVEFLVSFYNNEISEKSEIFDDQFSVERPDGSNFTLKIRSTKLEDSAMYFCASSASWEQYFGPGTRLTVT.

The rearrangement uses TRBV5-6 and TRBJ2-1, with TRBD2 matching over 12 bases. The J segment lost 4 bases and the V segment lost 2 bases, leaving 7 bases of the junction unmatched. From germline, CDR1 is SGHDT and CDR2 YYEEEE. The CDR3 is 17 amino acids. The CDR3 loop is CASSFPSTSGGYNEQFF. The CDR3 DNA follows: TGTGCCAGCAGCTTCCCGTCGACTAGCGGGGGTTACAATGAGCAGTTCTTC.

The gene calls are TRBV7-2 and TRBJ2-7; 8 bases align to TRBD1. This CDR3 has 15 residues. The V and J ends lost 1 base and 4 bases, in that order; junction bases with no gene match: 6. Germline CDR1 and CDR2: SGHTA and FQGNSA. The DNA of the CDR3 is TGTGCCAGCAGCTTAGACGGGACAGGTTTTTACGAGCAGTACTTC. Translated: CASSLDGTGFYEQYF.

This rearrangement joins TRBV10-3 to TRBJ2-7; 8 positions agree with TRBD2. The trim removed 2 bases at V and 5 bases at J, leaving 8 bases unmatched. The CDR3 covers 15 residues. Germline CDR1 is ENHRY and CDR2 is SYGVKD. The CDR3 bases are TGTGCCATCAGTGAGCTCGAAGCGGGAGTTGACGAGCAGTACTTC. The encoded protein is CAISELEAGVDEQYF.

The V call is TRBV28, the J call TRBJ2-7; 8 nucleotides agree with TRBD1. Trimming at V came to 3 bases and at J to 0 bases, leaving 1 base not matched to a gene. Germline V gene data show CDR1 as MDHEN and CDR2 as SYDVKM. This CDR3 spans 14 amino acids. The CDR3 protein is CASSFQGASYEQYF. DNA of the CDR3: TGTGCCAGCAGTTTTCAGGGGGCCTCCTACGAGCAGTACTTC.

This chain uses TRBV9 with TRBJ2-3; D gene unclear. The V and J ends lost 0 bases and 3 bases respectively, with 5 bases between them. CDR1 and CDR2 (germline): SGDLS, YYNGEE. The CDR3 has 13 residues. CDR3 in DNA: TGTGCCAGCAGCGTAGACGGAACAGATACGCAGTATTTT. Translating it yields CASSVDGTDTQYF.

The rearrangement joins TRBV7-2 to TRBJ2-1; D assignment may be TRBD1 or TRBD2 (7 bases each). There are 18 residues in the CDR3. Germline assignment: CDR1 SGHTA and CDR2 FQGNSA. Trimming left V 0 bases short and J 4 bases short, with 19 bases between. DNA of the CDR3: TGTGCCAGCAGCTTAGCAGAAGGGCAGGGGGGGCGGTACAATGAGCAGTTCTTC. Its translation is CASSLAEGQGGRYNEQFF.

The chain recombines TRBV18 with TRBJ2-2; D is unresolved. Germline-derived CDR1 and CDR2 are KGHSH and LQKENI. V lost 0 bases, J lost 7 bases, and 15 bases lay in between. This CDR3 has 16 amino acids. In DNA, the CDR3 is TGTGCCAGCTCACCACCTAGTAGGGTGTTCAACGGGGAGCTGTTTTTT. Amino acid sequence: CASSPPSRVFNGELFF.

This chain links TRBV28 with TRBJ2-7; D tentatively reads TRBD1 or TRBD2 (5 bases each). Per germline, CDR1 MDHEN and CDR2 SYDVKM. The ends were cut back, 6 bases at V and 2 bases at J, with 8 bases in the middle. This CDR3 comprises 12 residues. The CDR3 loop reads CASSRGAYEQYF. As DNA, the CDR3 is TGTGCCAGCAGCCGAGGGGCCTACGAGCAGTACTTC.

The rearrangement joins TRBV6-5 to TRBJ1-4; 8 positions agree with TRBD1. V lost 2 bases and J lost 8; bases outside the gene matches: 4. The CDR3 length is 14 residues. The germline CDR1 and CDR2 sequences are MNHEY and SVGAGI. This CDR3 is CASSYRQGMEKLFF. Written as DNA, the CDR3 is TGTGCCAGCAGTTACCGACAGGGGATGGAAAAACTGTTTTTT.

This clone was recorded once. The rearrangement links TRBV6-5 to TRBJ2-7; 7 bases agree with TRBD1. This CDR3 is 15 amino acids long. With V trimmed by 6 bases and J by 1 base, 9 bases remained unmatched. Germline-derived CDR1 and CDR2 are MNHEY and SVGAGI. The CDR3 here is CASRASSTGSYEQYF. CDR3 nucleotide sequence: TGTGCCAGCAGAGCTAGTTCGACAGGGTCCTACGAGCAGTACTTC.

The V and J genes are TRBV7-8 and TRBJ2-3; 8 bases are a match to TRBD1. This CDR3 comprises 16 residues. J lost 1 base, V lost 3 bases, and 6 bases had no gene match. The germline gives CDR1 SGHVS, CDR2 FQNEAQ. The CDR3 spells CASSLEGQAGTDTQYF. The CDR3 nucleotides read TGTGCCAGCAGCTTGGAGGGACAGGCCGGCACAGATACGCAGTATTTT.

The chain is built from TRBV5-6 and TRBJ2-5, with 8 bases matching TRBD2. Per the germline V gene, CDR1 is SGHDT and CDR2 is YYEEEE. The CDR3 contains 16 residues. V lost 2 bases to trimming and J lost 4 bases; unmatched junction nucleotides: 10. CDR3 DNA: TGTGCCAGCAGCTTACTCCAGCGGGGGTGGGGAGAGACCCAGTACTTC. Translation gives CASSLLQRGWGETQYF.

The CDR3 nucleotides read TGTGCCAGCAGTGAAGGGGGAGTGAACACTGAAGCTTTCTTT. Residues: CASSEGGVNTEAFF. This chain uses TRBV6-1 with TRBJ1-1; D is undetermined. CDR3 length equals 14 residues. The V and J ends lost 1 base and 0 bases respectively, with 6 bases between them. CDR1 and CDR2 (germline): MNHNS, SASEGT.

The V and J genes are TRBV7-8 and TRBJ2-1, with 7 nucleotides matching TRBD2. The germline V gene encodes CDR1 SGHVS and CDR2 FQNEAQ. The CDR3 is 15 amino acids. J was trimmed by 2 bases and V by 1 base; bases with no gene match: 2. In nucleotides, the CDR3 is TGTGCCAGCAGCTTAGAACGGGGGGCCTACAATGAGCAGTTCTTC. It codes for CASSLERGAYNEQFF. Supplemented by reference TRBV7-8 and TRBJ2-1, the full variable domain reads GAGVSQSPRYKVAKRGQDVALRCDPISGHVSLFWYQQALGQGPEFLTYFQNEAQLDKSGLPSDRFFAERPEGSVSTLKIQRTQQEDSAVYLCASSLERGAYNEQFFGPGTRLTVL.

In DNA form, the CDR3 reads TGTGCCATCAGTAAAACGGAGGAGGCGAGGACCCAGTACTTC. It encodes CAISKTEEARTQYF. The gene calls are TRBV10-3 and TRBJ2-5, with TRBD2 as a possible D gene (5 bases). CDR1 and CDR2 from the germline V gene are ENHRY and SYGVKD. This CDR3 is built from 14 residues. V dropped 5 bases and J dropped 7 bases, with 17 bases sitting between them.

The CDR3 spells CASSVLTGGNEKLFF. The CDR3 coding sequence is TGTGCCAGCAGCGTACTAACAGGGGGAAATGAAAAACTGTTTTTT. J is TRBJ1-4 and V is TRBV9, with 8 bases matching TRBD1. This CDR3 spans 15 amino acids. CDR1 is SGDLS and CDR2 is YYNGEE in the germline V gene. J gave up 5 bases and V 1 base, and 4 bases lay outside the gene matches.

The V call is TRBV6-5, the J call TRBJ2-1; a weak D match, TRBD2 (5 bases). CDR1 and CDR2 from the germline V gene are MNHEY and SVGAGI. The CDR3 is made up of 14 amino acids. Deletions cut 2 bases from V and 9 bases from J, with 14 bases between. The CDR3 sequence: CASSYPGTGGEQFF. DNA for the CDR3: TGTGCCAGCAGTTACCCGGGAACGGGCGGTGAGCAGTTCTTC.

The rearrangement uses TRBV27 and TRBJ1-1; no clear D. V was cut by 3 bases and J by 2 bases, with 10 bases left in between. The length of the CDR3 is 14 residues. Germline V gene data show CDR1 as MNHEY and CDR2 as SMNVEV (reference sequence). The CDR3 sequence: CASSFLQTNTEAFF. In DNA, the CDR3 is TGTGCCAGCAGTTTCCTGCAAACTAACACTGAAGCTTTCTTT.

The chain combines TRBV29-1 with TRBJ2-6, with D possibly being TRBD1 (6 bases). The CDR3 is 15 residues long. Germline assignment: CDR1 SQVTM and CDR2 ANQGSEA. Trimming took off 4 bases at V and 2 bases at J, with 12 bases between the two ends. CDR3 sequence reads: CSVAAGETGANVLTF. The CDR3, as DNA: TGCAGCGTTGCAGCAGGGGAGACTGGGGCCAACGTCCTGACTTTC.

V is TRBV29-1 and J is TRBJ2-2, with 9 nucleotides matching TRBD2. With V trimmed by 2 bases and J by 2 bases, 15 bases remained unmatched. Germline V gene sequence: CDR1 SQVTM, CDR2 ANQGSEA. The CDR3 runs to 19 residues. The DNA of the CDR3 is TGCAGCGTTGAATTCGTTTCGCGGGGGGGCGCTATAAACACCGGGGAGCTGTTTTTT. Its translation: CSVEFVSRGGAINTGELFF.

This chain links TRBV10-1 with TRBJ2-1; 8 nucleotides agree with TRBD1. Germline V gene data show CDR1 as WNHNN and CDR2 as SYGVQD (reference sequence). Losses at the gene ends were 3 bases for V and 7 bases for J; bases not matched to a gene: 11. This CDR3 has 16 residues. CDR3 sequence (DNA): TGCGCCAGCAGTGACATTGGACAGGGCGGGCAAAATGAGCAGTTCTTC. Translated, it gives CASSDIGQGGQNEQFF.

The V gene is TRBV7-9, the J gene TRBJ1-1, with a tentative D call TRBD1 (5 bases). CDR1 and CDR2 from the germline V gene are SEHNR and FQNEAQ (reference sequence). This CDR3 is built from 15 residues. V was clipped by 8 bases and J by 2 bases, with 18 bases between them. CDR3 coding DNA: TGTGCCAGCGCCCCCCTTTTGGACACCAACACTGAAGCTTTCTTT. It yields the protein CASAPLLDTNTEAFF. Combining the CDR3 with reference TRBV7-9 and TRBJ1-1 gives the whole variable domain DTGVSQNPRHKITKRGQNVTFRCDPISEHNRLYWYRQTLGQGPEFLTYFQNEAQLEKSRLLSDRFSAERPKGSFSTLEIQRTEQGDSAMYLCASAPLLDTNTEAFFGQGTRLTVV.